Following are 8 T cell receptor beta chains from one sample sequenced in a study of cytotoxic CD8 clonotypes in ibrutinib-treated CLL. The repertoire was sequenced with immunoSEQ multiplex PCR; TCRdb's copy has only in-frame clones and lacks some. This sample yields some 120,000 clones, of which 84% are seen a single time; 3.3% belongs to the top ten. The starting material was PBMCs, obtained after 24 months of ibrutinib treatment. The receptors originated from a human donor with chronic lymphocytic leukemia.

This clone was detected only once. This chain connects TRBV27 to TRBJ2-7, with unresolved D. Germline CDR1 reads MNHEY; CDR2 reads SMNVEV (reference sequence). The CDR3 consists of 13 residues. Deletions cut 4 bases from V and 4 bases from J, with 11 bases between. The CDR3 spells CASSYAPTYEQYF. DNA for the CDR3: TGTGCCAGCAGTTACGCTCCCACTTACGAGCAGTACTTC.

As DNA, the CDR3 is TGTGCCTGGAGTCCACTAGCGGGGTTTGGAAATACGCAGTATTTT. As protein: CAWSPLAGFGNTQYF. The V call is TRBV30, the J call TRBJ2-3, with TRBD2 matching over 10 bases. The germline V gene encodes CDR1 GTSNPN and CDR2 SVGIG (reference sequence). With 2 bases clipped from V and 7 bases from J, the junction kept 9 bases outside the gene matches. The CDR3 runs to 15 residues.

The chain uses TRBV7-9 and TRBJ2-2; D is unclear. Germline CDR1 is SEHNR and CDR2 is FQNEAQ (reference sequence). The CDR3 is 12 amino acids. V lost 1 base and J 7 bases, leaving 4 bases between the germline ends. CDR3 protein: CASSLEIGELFF. The CDR3, as DNA: TGTGCCAGCAGCTTAGAAATCGGGGAGCTGTTTTTT.

A single count supports this clone. The CDR3 protein is CASSVGVVNTEAFF. As DNA, the CDR3 is TGTGCCAGCAGCGTAGGAGTGGTGAACACTGAAGCTTTCTTT. This chain links TRBV9 with TRBJ1-1; D unclear. This CDR3 has 14 residues. With 0 bases removed from V and 0 bases from J, the gap between germline ends came to 6 bases. Germline assignment: CDR1 SGDLS and CDR2 YYNGEE.

This chain uses TRBV5-1 with TRBJ1-4; D is possibly TRBD1 (6 bases). Germline V lookup: CDR1 SGHRS, CDR2 YFSETQ. V lost 0 bases and J 3 bases, leaving 9 bases between the germline ends. The CDR3 has 15 residues. The CDR3 loop reads CASSLVQGSNEKLFF. Written as DNA, the CDR3 is TGCGCCAGCAGCTTGGTACAGGGTTCTAATGAAAAACTGTTTTTT.

The chain joins TRBV2 to TRBJ2-2, with 11 bases matching TRBD1. The trim removed 6 bases at V and 6 bases at J, leaving 6 bases unmatched. The germline V gene has CDR1 SNHLY and CDR2 FYNNEI. The CDR3 is 15 residues long. CDR3 DNA sequence: TGTGCCAGCAGGGTGGGACAGGGGGAACCCGGGGAGCTGTTTTTT. Translated, it gives CASRVGQGEPGELFF.

The chain employs TRBV28 and TRBJ1-1, with no clear D. Trimming took 8 bases from V and 4 from J, leaving 11 bases between them. Germline CDR1 reads MDHEN; CDR2 reads SYDVKM. The CDR3 length is 12 residues. In DNA, the CDR3 is TGTGCCAGCGGCCGATGGGGCACTGAAGCTTTCTTT. The encoded protein is CASGRWGTEAFF.

This chain links TRBV28 with TRBJ1-2; no clear D gene. The CDR3 is 15 amino acids. Germline V CDR1 and CDR2: MDHEN, SYDVKM. Trimming pared 6 bases from V and 4 bases from J, leaving 18 bases between. The chain's CDR3 is CASSPAIRLGYGYTF. In DNA form, the CDR3 reads TGTGCCAGCAGCCCCGCGATTAGGTTGGGCTATGGCTACACCTTC.